This T cell receptor (beta chain) was sequenced in a study of Ad26.COV2.S vaccination and SARS-CoV-2 variants. Germline loops: CDR1 SEHNR, CDR2 FQNEAQ (reference sequence). V dropped 1 base and J dropped 0 bases, with 3 bases sitting between them. The CDR3 is 13 amino acids. Measured with immunoSEQ multiplex PCR; TCRdb has only the in-frame clones, and not every one. The sample holds approximately 340,000 clones; under 95% are singletons and the top ten take 3.5% to 4.5%. The chain couples TRBV7-9 to TRBJ1-1, with D unclear. The receptor's source is a human donor who had recovered from COVID-19. The source was peripheral blood, collected after recovery from COVID-19. The CDR3 is CASSLVLNTEAFF. The CDR3 nucleotides are TGTGCCAGCAGCTTAGTACTGAACACTGAAGCTTTCTTT.